Each of the 27 T cell receptor beta chains below was sequenced from the same sample in a study of blood T cells in healthy people across ages. Together with a sample-barcoded 5' primer, a J-beta primer mix was included in a second PCR lasting about 7 to 11 cycles. Each CDR3 protein gets one entry after TCRdb re-called the 5' RACE reads with MiXCR. The sample contains over 1,500,000 distinct CDR3 sequences, about two fifths of which appear only once. The material sequenced was blood. The receptors were sampled from a human donor in good health.

This clonotype was detected a few times. The gene calls are TRBV12-3 or TRBV12-4 and TRBJ2-1; perhaps TRBD1 as D (6 bases). The CDR3 sequence is 16 residues long. Trimming took off 6 bases at V and 5 bases at J, with 20 bases between the two ends. CDR3 sequence reads: CASRAPGLGADNEQFF. CDR3 bases: TGTGCCAGCAGGGCCCCGGGGTTGGGGGCAGACAATGAGCAGTTCTTC.

The chain employs TRBV7-3 and TRBJ2-5, with 8 bases matching TRBD1. The CDR3 runs 14 residues. V shed 5 bases and J 2 bases; nucleotides not matched to a gene: 4. Germline-derived CDR1 and CDR2 are SGHTA and FQGTGA. CDR3 DNA: TGTGCCAGCAGCGAAGGGACAGGTCAAGAGACCCAGTACTTC. Its protein is CASSEGTGQETQYF.

The chain recombines TRBV6-6 with TRBJ1-1; the match to TRBD1 covers 7 bases. The CDR3 loop spans 14 amino acids. The germline V gene encodes CDR1 MNHNY and CDR2 SVGAGI (reference sequence). Unmatched junction bases numbered 8, after V lost 4 bases and J lost 6 bases. In DNA, the CDR3 is TGTGCCAGCAGTTTCACGACAGGGTCCCCTGAAGCTTTCTTT. It is translated as CASSFTTGSPEAFF.

The chain joins TRBV7-2 to TRBJ2-1; TRBD1 is a possible D gene (6 bases). Germline V gene data show CDR1 as SGHTA and CDR2 as FQGNSA. The germline V and J ends were trimmed by 4 bases and 15 bases, with 19 bases remaining between them. The CDR3 extends over 13 amino acids. This CDR3 reads CASSYQTGTGGFF. DNA of the CDR3: TGTGCCAGCAGCTATCAGACAGGTACCGGAGGGTTCTTC. Using reference TRBV7-2 and TRBJ2-1 for the parts outside the CDR3, the full variable domain is GAGVSQSPSNKVTEKGKDVELRCDPISGHTALYWYRQSLGQGLEFLIYFQGNSAPDKSGLPSDRFSAERTGGSVSTLTIQRTQQEDSAVYLCASSYQTGTGGFFGPGTRLTVL.

This clonotype came up once. The chain combines TRBV11-1 with TRBJ2-1, with D perhaps matching TRBD2 (6 bases). V was clipped by 4 bases and J by 3 bases, with 16 bases between them. The CDR3 totals 16 residues. The germline gives CDR1 SGHAT, CDR2 FQDESV (reference sequence). CDR3 protein: CASSSPMMGGYNEQFF. The CDR3 DNA sequence: TGTGCCAGCAGCTCCCCTATGATGGGGGGCTACAATGAGCAGTTCTTC.

The genes are TRBV6-6 and TRBJ1-6; D is possibly TRBD1 (6 bases). This CDR3 region has 16 residues. Per the germline V gene, CDR1 is MNHNY and CDR2 is SVGAGI (reference sequence). The ends were cut back, 0 bases at V and 7 bases at J, with 13 bases in the middle. CDR3 DNA sequence: TGTGCCAGCAGTTACTCTTCAGGGGCAGGGAATTCACCCCTCCACTTT. Protein product: CASSYSSGAGNSPLHF.

This rearrangement joins TRBV28 to TRBJ1-2; D possibly corresponds to TRBD1 (6 bases). The V gene lost 4 bases and the J gene lost 8 bases, with 17 bases spanning the gap. CDR3 length equals 14 residues. In germline, CDR1 is MDHEN, CDR2 SYDVKM. The CDR3 here is CASSYSNREGGYTF. The CDR3 nucleotides are TGTGCCAGCAGTTACTCAAACAGGGAAGGGGGCTACACCTTC.

The chain employs TRBV28 and TRBJ2-5; no definite D call. With 6 bases removed from V and 13 bases from J, the gap between germline ends came to 15 bases. The CDR3 is 11 residues long. The V gene's germline CDR1 is MDHEN and CDR2 SYDVKM. The CDR3 DNA reads TGTGCCAGCAGCCGCGACGGACGTCGGTACTTC. It specifies CASSRDGRRYF.

V is TRBV28 and J is TRBJ2-1, with D possibly being TRBD1 or TRBD2 (5 bases each). The germline V gene has CDR1 MDHEN and CDR2 SYDVKM. The CDR3 length is 13 residues. The ends were cut back, 10 bases at V and 2 bases at J, with 12 bases in the middle. The CDR3 protein is CANRDGPYNEQFF. For the CDR3, the DNA is TGTGCCAACCGGGACGGACCCTACAATGAGCAGTTCTTC.

V is TRBV12-3 or TRBV12-4 and J is TRBJ2-3; 10 nucleotides agree with TRBD2. V shed 7 bases, J shed 10 bases, and the junction held 11 bases outside the gene matches. There are 14 residues in the CDR3. In DNA, the CDR3 is TGTGCCAGCAACCTAGCGGGGGCACCTGTGTCGCAGTATTTT. Its translation: CASNLAGAPVSQYF.

For this clonotype: The junction shows a germline mismatch at one end, possibly a read error. V usage is TRBV11-2 and J usage is TRBJ1-1, with unresolved D. This CDR3 is built from 14 residues. The germline CDR1 and CDR2 sequences are SGHAT and FQNNGV. The CDR3: CVSSLWRENTEAFF. In DNA, the CDR3 is TGTGTCAGCAGCTTATGGCGGGAGAACACTGAAGCTTTCTTT.

Remarks on this clonotype: This clone may be a read error of a much larger clone one base away. The rearrangement joins TRBV27 to TRBJ1-1; D unresolved. Trimming stripped 6 bases from V and 1 base from J, with 6 bases between. Germline V gives CDR1 MNHEY, CDR2 SMNVEV (reference sequence). This CDR3 is 12 amino acids long. CDR3 coding DNA: TGTGCCAGCAGACAGAGGAACACTGAAGCTTTCTTT. Translated, it gives CASRQRNTEAFF.

J is TRBJ2-3 and V is TRBV11-2; 9 positions agree with TRBD1. V dropped 4 bases and J dropped 2; count of bases not matched to a gene: 7. Germline V lookup: CDR1 SGHAT, CDR2 FQNNGV. The length of the CDR3 is 16 residues. As DNA, the CDR3 is TGTGCCAGCAGCTCCTCCGGGACAGGGAACACAGATACGCAGTATTTT. Protein sequence: CASSSSGTGNTDTQYF.

This chain connects TRBV5-1 to TRBJ2-7; D is possibly TRBD1 (5 bases). From germline, CDR1 is SGHRS and CDR2 YFSETQ. V lost 2 bases, J lost 0 bases, and 12 bases lay in between. CDR3 length: 15 residues. CDR3 sequence: CASSLWLDNSYEQYF. The DNA for the CDR3 is TGCGCCAGCAGCTTATGGTTGGACAACTCCTACGAGCAGTACTTC.

This clonotype has just a few counts. The CDR3 protein is CASSFTGSADTQYF. The CDR3 DNA reads as TGTGCCAGCAGTTTTACGGGGAGTGCAGATACGCAGTATTTT. This sequence joins TRBV12-3 or TRBV12-4 and TRBJ2-3; TRBD2 is a possible D gene (5 bases). Trimming stripped 3 bases from V and 4 bases from J, with 11 bases between. The CDR3 sequence is 14 residues long.

In its sample, this clonotype was seen once. One end of the junction is discordant with germline, which a read error may explain. The chain recombines TRBV20-1 with TRBJ1-1; 8 bases align to TRBD1. Germline V lookup: CDR1 DFQATT, CDR2 SNEGSKA (reference sequence). This CDR3 has 14 residues. In DNA, the CDR3 is TGTAGTGCTAGGGACGGACAGGGAATCTCTGAAGCTTTCTTT. As protein: CSARDGQGISEAFF.

This clonotype was detected a few times. CDR3 region: CASSLVGPRYSPLHF. The CDR3 DNA reads as TGTGCCAGCAGCTTAGTAGGGCCCCGGTATTCACCCCTCCACTTT. This sequence joins TRBV7-8 and TRBJ1-6; the D is unclear. CDR3 size: 15 residues. V lost 1 base and J 8 bases, leaving 12 bases between the germline ends. Per the germline V gene, CDR1 is SGHVS and CDR2 is FQNEAQ. The complete variable domain, with remaining parts taken from reference TRBV7-8 and TRBJ1-6, reads GAGVSQSPRYKVAKRGQDVALRCDPISGHVSLFWYQQALGQGPEFLTYFQNEAQLDKSGLPSDRFFAERPEGSVSTLKIQRTQQEDSAVYLCASSLVGPRYSPLHFGNGTRLTVT.

The rearrangement uses TRBV29-1 and TRBJ1-2, with 7 bases matching TRBD1. This CDR3 is built from 13 residues. Germline CDR1 and CDR2: SQVTM and ANQGSEA. The trim removed 3 bases at V and 7 bases at J, leaving 8 bases unmatched. The CDR3 loop reads CSVDDREGLGYTF. Here the CDR3 DNA reads TGCAGCGTTGACGACAGGGAAGGTCTTGGCTACACCTTC.

This clonotype occurred once. Germline is not matched at one junction end, which may reflect a read error. The chain couples TRBV6-2 or TRBV6-3 to TRBJ2-4; no reliable D call. The DNA end lines up better with TRBJ2-7; the J call may be wrong. Germline lookup yields CDR1 MNHEY and CDR2 SVGEGT. The CDR3 sequence is 12 residues long. The DNA of the CDR3 is TGTGCCAACAGTTGGAGCGTAGGCGAGCAGTACTTC. It codes for CANSWSVGEQYF.

There are many counts of this clonotype. The chain is built from TRBV29-1 and TRBJ2-7; perhaps TRBD2 as D (6 bases). There are 13 residues in the CDR3. CDR1 and CDR2 from the germline V gene are SQVTM and ANQGSEA. V lost 6 bases and J 2 bases, leaving 14 bases between the germline ends. The CDR3 DNA reads TGCAGCGTCCTTGGAGGGGAAACCTACGAGCAGTACTTC. It specifies CSVLGGETYEQYF.

This rearrangement joins TRBV5-1 to TRBJ1-1; no definite D call. Germline-derived CDR1 and CDR2 are SGHRS and YFSETQ. Trimming took 0 bases from V and 1 from J, leaving 7 bases between them. The CDR3 has 14 residues. The CDR3 loop reads CASSLDLENTEAFF. CDR3 DNA sequence: TGCGCCAGCAGCTTGGATCTGGAGAACACTGAAGCTTTCTTT.

V and J are TRBV7-2 and TRBJ2-5; D may match TRBD1 or TRBD2 (5 bases each). The CDR3 is made up of 16 amino acids. V was cut by 5 bases and J by 2 bases, with 18 bases left in between. Germline values: CDR1 SGHTA, CDR2 FQGNSA. CDR3: CASSKGTGFTQETQYF. For the CDR3, the DNA is TGTGCCAGCAGCAAGGGGACGGGATTTACTCAAGAGACCCAGTACTTC.

The chain employs TRBV7-3 and TRBJ2-3; possibly TRBD2 for D (6 bases). The V end was cut by 1 base, the J end by 0 bases, with 11 bases between. CDR1 and CDR2 from the germline V gene are SGHTA and FQGTGA. The CDR3 has 16 residues. The CDR3 DNA reads TGTGCCAGCAGCTTAAAGGGCGGGGAAAGCACAGATACGCAGTATTTT. It yields the protein CASSLKGGESTDTQYF.

The V and J genes are TRBV20-1 and TRBJ2-6; D remains unclear. V lost 3 bases and J lost 0, with 6 bases in between. The CDR3 spans 14 residues. Germline CDR1 is DFQATT and CDR2 is SNEGSKA (reference sequence). The CDR3 sequence is CSASPPSGANVLTF. The CDR3 DNA follows: TGCAGTGCTAGCCCTCCCTCTGGGGCCAACGTCCTGACTTTC.

The chain carries TRBV10-2 and TRBJ2-7; tentatively, D is TRBD1 (5 bases). V was pared by 3 bases and J by 3 bases, with 15 bases between. The CDR3 loop spans 15 amino acids. Germline CDR1 reads WSHSY; CDR2 reads SAAADI. CDR3 in DNA: TGCGCCAGCAGTGATATCCAGGGAAGGTTCTACGAGCAGTACTTC. Encoded protein: CASSDIQGRFYEQYF.

Details on this clonotype: One end of the junction varies from germline; a read error may be responsible. The V call is TRBV7-8, the J call TRBJ1-1, with D possibly TRBD1 on 5 matching bases. CDR1 and CDR2 from the germline V gene are SGHVS and FQNEAQ. The CDR3 extends over 15 amino acids. CDR3 in DNA: TGTGCCAACAGCCCGGCCAGGGTTCAGAACACTGAAGCTTTCTTT. It specifies CANSPARVQNTEAFF.

This clonotype was found many times. This rearrangement joins TRBV29-1 to TRBJ1-2; D unclear. The CDR3 runs 13 residues. Trimming removed 1 base at V and 1 base at J, with 7 bases between. Germline CDR1 SQVTM, CDR2 ANQGSEA. The CDR3: CSVEGSLNYGYTF. For the CDR3, the DNA is TGCAGCGTTGAAGGCAGCCTTAACTATGGCTACACCTTC.